This T cell receptor (beta chain) stems from a study of blood T cells in healthy people across ages. Overall study findings and caveats: Higher diversity and more naive CD4+ cells were features of long-lived donors, compared to aged donors.

Turning to this clonotype: Its antigen is as yet unknown.

It was with a sample-barcoded 5' primer and a J-beta primer mix that a second PCR of about 6 to 12 cycles was run. TCRdb re-derived calls from the 5' RACE reads in MiXCR, one entry per CDR3 protein. The profile covers 850,000 to 950,000 distinct CDR3 sequences, with less than 35% appearing a single time and about 18% taken by the ten largest. The J segment lost 0 bases and the V segment lost 5 bases, leaving 3 bases of the junction unmatched. In germline, CDR1 is MNHNY, CDR2 SVGAGI (reference sequence). CDR3 length: 15 amino acids. The sequencing input was blood. The V and J genes are TRBV6-6 and TRBJ1-5; TRBD1 agrees at 8 bases. This sequence originates from an elderly woman in good health. The CDR3: CASSRDRTSNQPQHF. The CDR3 DNA sequence: TGTGCCAGCAGTAGGGACAGGACTAGCAATCAGCCCCAGCATTTT.